The TCR beta chain described here comes from a study of shared clonotypes between healthy human individuals. The study's findings and limits: Generation probabilities were higher for clonotypes shared across all four sorted-subset donors than for unshared ones.

In this sample, this clone turned up a few times. Antigen specificity is unknown. All donors were healthy HIV-negative adults lacking recent acute infections or vaccinations. Caucasian adults residing in Nashville, Tennessee made up all the donors. Using immunoSEQ multiplex PCR, the repertoire was profiled, and TCRdb retains in-frame clones only, with some absent. The sample consists of approximately 720,000 clones, about two thirds of them appearing once. Trimming removed 4 bases from V and 1 base from J, with 14 bases in between. This CDR3 is built from 16 residues. Germline assignment: CDR1 SGHRS and CDR2 YFSETQ.

The rearrangement links TRBV5-1 to TRBJ2-2; possible D gene TRBD2, 6 bases. Sequencing was performed on memory CD4+ T cells sorted from blood. Subset indicated: CD45RA-negative fraction. This TCR came from a woman aged 30 to 39 in good health. The CDR3 sequence is CASSPNAGLNTGELFF. Here the CDR3 DNA reads TGCGCCAGCAGCCCGAACGCGGGGCTGAACACCGGGGAGCTGTTTTTT.